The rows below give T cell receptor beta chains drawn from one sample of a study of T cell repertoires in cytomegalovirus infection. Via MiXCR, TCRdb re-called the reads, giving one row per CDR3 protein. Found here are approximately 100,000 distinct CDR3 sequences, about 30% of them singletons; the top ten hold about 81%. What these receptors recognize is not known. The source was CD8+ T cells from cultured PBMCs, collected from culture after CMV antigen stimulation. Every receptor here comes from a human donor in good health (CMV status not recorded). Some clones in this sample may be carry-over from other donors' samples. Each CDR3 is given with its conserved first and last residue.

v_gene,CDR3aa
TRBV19,CASSVPDYGYTF
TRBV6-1,CASSEVGLAGVEQYF
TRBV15,CATNLGSGTGELFF
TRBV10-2,CASSESLAAGVYYGYTF
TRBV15,CATRTPTGELFF
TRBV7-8,CASSLGAGRMNTEAFF
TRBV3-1,CASSQDLSEQYF
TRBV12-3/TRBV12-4,CASSLGGQGKTEAFF
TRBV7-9,CASSGWTSGGATNEQFF
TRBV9,CASSFPAGGSYNEQFF
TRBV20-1,CSARDSFMNTGELFF
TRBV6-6,CASSKGQGMNTEAFF
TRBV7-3,CASSLLTGAEAFF
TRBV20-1,CSAQEPVLGDTQYF
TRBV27,CASSFPTGTQYF
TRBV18,CASSRTSGGAGNEQFF
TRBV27,CASSLFGGTEAFF
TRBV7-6,CASSPDGADYEQYF
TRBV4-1,CASSQGGDRGSYEQYF
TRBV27,CASRPLRHIYEQYF